This TCR beta chain was obtained from a study of blood T cells in healthy people across ages. Study-wide findings and caveats: TCR beta diversity, measured per million T cells, fell in a roughly linear way with age. Unknown CMV status may confound age-related changes in expanded clones.

This clonotype showed up just a few times. Its antigen is not identified. This CDR3 has 13 residues. With 6 bases removed from V and 7 bases from J, the gap between germline ends came to 15 bases. The authors drew around 9.4 milliliters of peripheral blood from each donor. It was with a sample-barcoded 5' primer and a J-beta primer mix that a second PCR of about 6 to 12 cycles was run. Template switching added a 12-random-nucleotide identifier to every cDNA molecule. MiXCR, run by TCRdb on the 5' RACE reads, gives a single entry per CDR3 protein. The sample records roughly 1,700,000 distinct CDR3 sequences, over 25% being singletons.

The chain uses TRBV12-3 or TRBV12-4 and TRBJ2-5, with D possibly TRBD2 on 6 matching bases. Sequenced sample: blood. The sequence was obtained from a woman in her twenties or thirties in good health. Here the CDR3 DNA reads TGTGCCAGCAGCAGGGACTCCAGCGGGACCCAGTACTTC. Translating it yields CASSRDSSGTQYF.